This T cell receptor (beta chain) was identified during a study of cytomegalovirus exposure and HLA in healthy donors. General observations from the study: Sequencing likely caused a cluster of highly shared sequence variants. HLA-A and HLA-B allele assignments for most subjects were reportedly predicted accurately using TCR beta sequences.

Donors showed nominal health when sampled, although they likely had unrecorded immune exposures. The PCR ran on 60 Vbeta and 13 Jbeta primers. Assay: immunoSEQ multiplex PCR; the TCRdb copy retains only in-frame clones and omits some. The sample holds around 160,000 clones; more than 65% are singletons and the top ten take around 4.6%. The sample holds a few counts of this clone. Its antigen is unknown. CDR3 length: 19 residues. The trim removed 1 base at V and 4 bases at J, leaving 11 bases unmatched. CDR1 and CDR2 (germline): SGDLS, YYNGEE. This sequence originates from a man younger than 35 in good health and CMV-seropositive. The V and J genes are TRBV9 and TRBJ2-1; 13 nucleotides align to TRBD2. The sample comprised PBMCs. This CDR3 is CASSVPELAGGITYNEQFF. DNA of the CDR3: TGTGCCAGCAGCGTACCGGAACTAGCGGGGGGGATAACATACAATGAGCAGTTCTTC.